The TCR beta chain described here comes from a study of sequential checkpoint blockade in melanoma. The treatment is: randomized to nivolumab then ipilimumab (arm A) or the reverse (arm B). No patient had prior DNA-damaging chemotherapy. Sorted cells were live CD3+CD8+, lacking CD19 and CD56, from PBMCs. J lost 2 bases, V lost 0 bases, and 0 bases had no gene match. The germline V gene has CDR1 SGDLS and CDR2 YYNGEE. This CDR3 contains 15 residues. Generated by immunoSEQ multiplex PCR, the TCRdb table keeps only in-frame clones and is missing some. Among around 9,100 clones listed, about 71% were seen once.

The chain combines TRBV9 with TRBJ1-5; 9 bases align to TRBD1. The specimen comprised CD8+ T cells sorted from blood (inferred from file names), sampled from a patient given nivolumab and ipilimumab in sequence. The source is a human donor with melanoma. The CDR3 nucleotides are TGTGCCAGCAGCGTAGGACAGGGGGGCAATCAGCCCCAGCATTTT. Translating gives CASSVGQGGNQPQHF.